Below, one T cell receptor beta chain is given with its context. After removal of 0 bases from V and 6 bases from J, the junction contained 10 bases not matched to a gene. The CDR3 has 17 residues. The germline V gene has CDR1 LGHNA and CDR2 YSLEER. TCRdb re-called the 5' RACE reads through MiXCR, storing one row per CDR3 protein. The sample shows about 56,000 distinct CDR3 sequences, about 10% of them seen only once. The sample comes from a study of early T cells in non-severe SARS-CoV-2 infection. Sequenced input: whole blood. V gene TRBV4-3 combines with J gene TRBJ2-7; 11 bases map to TRBD2. The clonotype comes from an adult who was a healthcare worker with PCR-confirmed SARS-CoV-2 infection or an uninfected control (not recorded which). CDR3 in DNA: TGCGCCAGCAGCCAAGACCTGAGTAGCGGGAGGGCCCGCGAGCAGTACTTC. Its translation: CASSQDLSSGRAREQYF.